Following are 20 T cell receptor beta chains from one sample sequenced in a study of blood T cell repertoires in COVID-19. Profiled with immunoSEQ multiplex PCR; TCRdb holds only in-frame clones, not every one. Counted here are about 180,000 clones, 65% to 90% occurring once; the ten biggest clones make up roughly 9.1%. The sequenced sample was peripheral blood. The source of these receptors is a man aged 45-65 years with active or convalescent COVID-19.

The CDR3 reads CASSLTPGQRGFSYEQYF. In nucleotides, the CDR3 is TGTGCCAGCAGCTTAACCCCAGGACAGCGAGGGTTCTCCTACGAGCAGTACTTC. The chain employs TRBV7-9 and TRBJ2-7; TRBD1 might be the D (6 bases). CDR1 and CDR2 (germline): SEHNR, FQNEAQ (reference sequence). The V end lost 2 bases, the J end lost 0 bases, and 20 bases lay between the germline ends. The CDR3 extends over 18 amino acids.

This chain joins TRBV5-6 and TRBJ2-7, with TRBD1 matching 11 bases. Germline V lookup: CDR1 SGHDT, CDR2 YYEEEE. This CDR3 is built from 15 residues. The ends lost 2 bases at V and 6 bases at J; junction bases unmatched: 7. The CDR3 sequence: CASSLGRTGGSEQYF. The DNA of the CDR3 is TGTGCCAGCAGCTTAGGTCGGACAGGGGGCTCCGAGCAGTACTTC. Based on the CDR3 plus reference TRBV5-6 and TRBJ2-7, the full variable domain is DAGVTQSPTHLIKTRGQQVTLRCSPKSGHDTVSWYQQALGQGPQFIFQYYEEEERQRGNFPDRFSGHQFPNYSSELNVNALLLGDSALYLCASSLGRTGGSEQYFGPGTRLTVT.

This clone was recorded a few times. The chain couples TRBV6-2 or TRBV6-3 to TRBJ1-5, with 7 bases lining up with TRBD1. CDR3 length: 18 residues. Looked up from germline, CDR1 is MNHEY and CDR2 is SVGEGT. The trim removed 5 bases at V and 3 bases at J, leaving 16 bases unmatched. CDR3 in DNA: TGTGCCAGCAGTCTAGAACTCCACAGGGGTCGGGTCAATCAGCCCCAGCATTTT. Its translation is CASSLELHRGRVNQPQHF.

The chain recombines TRBV7-6 with TRBJ2-1; the match to TRBD2 covers 11 bases. The CDR3 is 14 residues long. Per germline, CDR1 SGHVS and CDR2 FNYEAQ. V lost 8 bases and J lost 9; bases outside the gene matches: 9. CDR3: CASSGLAASVEQFF. The CDR3 DNA follows: TGTGCCAGCTCGGGACTAGCGGCATCCGTTGAGCAGTTCTTC.

V gene TRBV7-2 combines with J gene TRBJ2-3; 9 nucleotides line up with TRBD1. The ends lost 4 bases at V and 2 bases at J; junction bases unmatched: 7. The CDR3 loop spans 16 amino acids. Germline V gene data show CDR1 as SGHTA and CDR2 as FQGNSA. CDR3 coding DNA: TGTGCCAGCAGCTCCTACAGGGGGCGCGCCACAGATACGCAGTATTTT. Amino acid sequence: CASSSYRGRATDTQYF.

This clone was seen more than once but under ten times. J is TRBJ2-7 and V is TRBV10-1; no reliable D call. Trimming left V 3 bases short and J 0 bases short, with 6 bases between. The CDR3 sequence is 13 residues long. Germline CDR1 reads WNHNN; CDR2 reads SYGVQD (reference sequence). The CDR3 protein is CASSDLISYEQYF. The CDR3 DNA is TGCGCCAGCAGTGATCTAATCTCCTACGAGCAGTACTTC.

The chain combines TRBV27 with TRBJ1-5, with D possibly matching TRBD1 (5 bases). This CDR3 has 14 residues. Trimming removed 3 bases at V and 7 bases at J, with 13 bases between. Per the germline V gene, CDR1 is MNHEY and CDR2 is SMNVEV (reference sequence). The CDR3 sequence: CASSFSTVGQPQHF. As DNA, the CDR3 is TGTGCCAGCAGTTTTTCGACAGTAGGACAGCCCCAGCATTTT.

The chain carries TRBV5-1 and TRBJ2-7; D possibly corresponds to TRBD2 (5 bases). The CDR3 is 14 amino acids. Germline CDR1 and CDR2: SGHRS and YFSETQ. Trimming removed 1 base at V and 6 bases at J, with 14 bases between. CDR3 amino acids: CASSLFAGPLEQYF. Written as DNA, the CDR3 is TGCGCCAGCAGCTTGTTTGCGGGCCCCCTCGAGCAGTACTTC. Based on the CDR3 plus reference TRBV5-1 and TRBJ2-7, the full variable domain is KAGVTQTPRYLIKTRGQQVTLSCSPISGHRSVSWYQQTPGQGLQFLFEYFSETQRNKGNFPGRFSGRQFSNSRSEMNVSTLELGDSALYLCASSLFAGPLEQYFGPGTRLTVT.

This chain joins TRBV6-1 and TRBJ2-3, with 8 bases identical to TRBD1. Per the germline V gene, CDR1 is MNHNS and CDR2 is SASEGT. V gave up 4 bases and J gave up 2 bases; unmatched junction bases: 14. The CDR3 contains 18 residues. CDR3 sequence (DNA): TGTGCCAGCAGTGGTACAGCTTTCAACAGGGGGGCCACAGATACGCAGTATTTT. Amino acid sequence: CASSGTAFNRGATDTQYF.

The chain carries TRBV28 and TRBJ1-4, with 8 bases aligning to TRBD1. This CDR3 has 16 residues. Germline CDR1 is MDHEN and CDR2 is SYDVKM. The junction had 11 bases not matched to a gene; V was cut back by 4 bases and J by 7 bases. For the CDR3, the DNA is TGTGCCAGCAGTTCCCATACAGGGGGTGACGGTGAAAAACTGTTTTTT. This codes for CASSSHTGGDGEKLFF.

The chain joins TRBV18 to TRBJ1-1, with TRBD1 matching 7 bases. The CDR3 runs to 12 residues. CDR1 and CDR2 (germline): KGHSH, LQKENI. The V gene end was trimmed by 3 bases and the J gene end by 7 bases; junction bases not matched to a gene: 2. DNA for the CDR3: TGTGCCAGCTCACCTAACAGGGGTGAAGCTTTCTTT. Translated: CASSPNRGEAFF.

There are a few counts of this clone. Other DNA sequences within the sample encode an identical CDR3. The J gene is TRBJ1-2, the V gene TRBV28; D is possibly TRBD1 (5 bases). CDR1 is MDHEN and CDR2 is SYDVKM in the germline V gene. This CDR3 comprises 14 residues. Deletions cut 3 bases from V and 3 bases from J, with 11 bases between. CDR3 residues: CASSLGRGDYGYTF. CDR3 in DNA: TGTGCCAGCAGTTTGGGGCGGGGGGACTATGGCTACACCTTC.

The chain combines TRBV7-3 with TRBJ2-1; 8 positions match TRBD1. This CDR3 spans 15 amino acids. The germline V gene has CDR1 SGHTA and CDR2 FQGTGA. V shed 6 bases, J shed 5 bases, and the junction held 9 bases outside the gene matches. The CDR3 nucleotides are TGTGCCAGCAGTACCGGGACAGGCGCTAACAATGAGCAGTTCTTC. This sequence encodes CASSTGTGANNEQFF.

The chain is built from TRBV28 and TRBJ2-7; D is perhaps TRBD2 (5 bases). V shed 5 bases and J shed 3 bases, with 17 bases lying between them. CDR1 and CDR2 (germline): MDHEN, SYDVKM. This CDR3 is 15 amino acids long. CDR3 sequence: CASSAGGPSSYEQYF. The CDR3 region has the DNA TGTGCCAGCAGTGCTGGAGGACCGAGCAGCTACGAGCAGTACTTC.

V gene TRBV12-2 combines with J gene TRBJ1-5; the table gives TRBD1 as D, unverified against the DNA. TRBV12-2 is labeled a pseudogene. The CDR3 loop spans 18 amino acids. CDR3 nucleotide sequence: TGTGCAAGTCGCGTTAGGGAGGTGCGGACAGGGTTGGATCAGCCCCAGCATTTT. This encodes CASRVREVRTGLDQPQHF.

The chain employs TRBV28 and TRBJ1-6; TRBD1 matches 12 bases. V dropped 4 bases and J dropped 12; count of bases not matched to a gene: 7. The CDR3 is 15 amino acids. From germline, CDR1 is MDHEN and CDR2 SYDVKM. CDR3 residues: CASSSGTGGVLPLHF. The CDR3, as DNA: TGTGCCAGCAGTTCGGGGACAGGGGGCGTTTTACCCCTCCACTTT.

The chain couples TRBV29-1 to TRBJ1-2, with TRBD1 identical over 9 bases. Germline lookup yields CDR1 SQVTM and CDR2 ANQGSEA. The V and J ends lost 2 bases and 9 bases, in that order; junction bases with no gene match: 10. The CDR3 is 14 residues long. Here the CDR3 reads CSVERTGGLDSYTF. CDR3 coding DNA: TGCAGCGTTGAACGAACAGGGGGCTTAGATAGCTACACCTTC. Variable domain in full (rest from reference TRBV29-1 and TRBJ1-2): SAVISQKPSRDICQRGTSLTIQCQVDSQVTMMFWYRQQPGQSLTLIATANQGSEATYESGFVIDKFPISRPNLTFSTLTVSNMSPEDSSIYLCSVERTGGLDSYTFGSGTRLTVV.

The gene calls are TRBV30 and TRBJ1-5; possible D gene TRBD1, 6 bases. This CDR3 has 14 amino acids. Trimming stripped 1 base from V and 6 bases from J, with 13 bases between. The germline V gene has CDR1 GTSNPN and CDR2 SVGIG (reference sequence). CDR3 protein: CAWSELGGSQPQHF. The DNA for the CDR3 is TGTGCCTGGAGTGAATTAGGGGGAAGTCAGCCCCAGCATTTT.

This clone was observed a single time. The chain carries TRBV7-9 and TRBJ1-2, with D unresolved. V lost 0 bases, J lost 7 bases, and 9 bases lay in between. CDR1 and CDR2 (germline): SEHNR, FQNEAQ (reference sequence). The CDR3 extends over 13 amino acids. The DNA of the CDR3 is TGTGCCAGCAGCTTAGCTGACTTCACTGGCTACACCTTC. It encodes CASSLADFTGYTF.

This clone was seen just once. The gene calls are TRBV12-3 or TRBV12-4 and TRBJ1-3; D is unclear. Trimming removed 8 bases at V and 0 bases at J, with 5 bases between. CDR3 length: 12 amino acids. In DNA, the CDR3 is TGTGCCAGCCGGAGCTCTGGAAACACCATATATTTT. It is translated as CASRSSGNTIYF.